The 18 T cell receptor beta chains below come from one sample, sequenced in a study of blood T cells in healthy people across ages. The authors ran a second PCR of roughly 6 to 12 cycles using a sample-barcoded 5' primer and a J-beta primer mix. TCRdb reprocessed the 5' RACE reads via MiXCR and lists one record per CDR3 protein. The data show some 1.7 million distinct CDR3 sequences, 28% seen once. Sequenced: blood. Receptors were obtained from a woman in her twenties or thirties in good health.

This clonotype was counted ten times or more. The rearrangement uses TRBV18 and TRBJ2-7; D tentatively fits TRBD1 or TRBD2 (5 bases each). Germline V gene sequence: CDR1 KGHSH, CDR2 LQKENI. The CDR3 is 14 amino acids. Trimming took 2 bases from V and 2 from J, leaving 10 bases between them. The CDR3: CASSPTRDPYEQYF. In nucleotides, the CDR3 is TGTGCCAGCTCACCAACTAGGGACCCCTACGAGCAGTACTTC.

This clonotype was detected only a few times. The rearrangement links TRBV24-1 to TRBJ2-1; 8 bases map to TRBD2. After removal of 9 bases from V and 6 bases from J, the junction contained 3 bases not matched to a gene. CDR3 length equals 12 residues. CDR1 and CDR2 from the germline V gene are KGHDR and SFDVKD. The CDR3 bases are TGTGCCACCGACAGCGGGAGCAATGAGCAGTTCTTC. As protein: CATDSGSNEQFF.

This clonotype was recorded many times. The chain combines TRBV28 with TRBJ1-6, with 7 bases identical to TRBD1. Unmatched junction bases numbered 6, after V lost 4 bases and J lost 9 bases. Germline values: CDR1 MDHEN, CDR2 SYDVKM. The CDR3 consists of 14 residues. CDR3 coding DNA: TGTGCCAGCAGTTGGCACAGGGGAGGTTCACCCCTCCACTTT. The encoded protein is CASSWHRGGSPLHF.

The genes are TRBV7-8 and TRBJ2-1, with TRBD2 matching over 7 bases. This CDR3 has 18 amino acids. The ends lost 5 bases at V and 1 base at J; junction bases unmatched: 14. The germline V gene encodes CDR1 SGHVS and CDR2 FQNEAQ. The CDR3 nucleotides read TGTGCCAGCAGCCCCCGGTCGGGAGGCCGTCGTTCCTACAATGAGCAGTTCTTC. Translating gives CASSPRSGGRRSYNEQFF.

Only a few counts were recorded for this clonotype. The chain recombines TRBV6-2 or TRBV6-3 with TRBJ2-4; 8 nucleotides line up with TRBD1. The J call may be in error: the DNA end matches TRBJ2-7 better. The CDR3 contains 14 residues. Germline V CDR1 and CDR2: MNHEY, SVGEGT. The CDR3 spells CATHDRGRRNEQYF. The CDR3, as DNA: TGTGCCACCCACGACAGGGGCAGGCGGAACGAGCAGTACTTC.

V usage is TRBV28 and J usage is TRBJ2-3, with 9 positions matching TRBD2. The junction had 6 bases not matched to a gene; V was cut back by 6 bases and J by 8 bases. CDR1 MDHEN and CDR2 SYDVKM come from the germline V gene. The CDR3 has 13 residues. The CDR3 protein is CASRRRGGRTQYF. The CDR3 bases are TGTGCCAGCAGGAGGCGGGGGGGCCGTACGCAGTATTTT.

This clonotype was found many times. V and J are TRBV20-1 and TRBJ2-7; a possible D gene is TRBD2 (6 bases). Germline V CDR1 and CDR2: DFQATT, SNEGSKA (reference sequence). This CDR3 spans 15 amino acids. V was trimmed by 3 bases and J by 3 bases, leaving 18 bases between them. CDR3 sequence reads: CSASARSGPYYEQYF. CDR3 in DNA: TGCAGTGCTAGTGCGCGGAGCGGGCCGTACTACGAGCAGTACTTC.

This clonotype appeared a single time. The genes are TRBV19 and TRBJ2-4; 9 bases match TRBD2. With the DNA end fitting TRBJ2-5 better, the J assignment may be wrong. The CDR3 spans 15 residues. The germline V gene encodes CDR1 LNHDA and CDR2 SQIVND (reference sequence). The chain's CDR3 is CASSMASGGRKTQYF. The CDR3 DNA reads as TGTGCCAGTAGTATGGCAAGCGGGGGGAGAAAGACCCAGTACTTC.

This clonotype turned up a few times. The gene calls are TRBV18 and TRBJ2-5; no clear D. CDR3 length: 15 residues. Germline lookup yields CDR1 KGHSH and CDR2 LQKENI. Trimming shortened V by 6 bases and J by 1 base, and 15 bases separated the two germline ends. CDR3 amino acids: CASSRPLGSQETQYF. The CDR3 DNA reads TGTGCCAGCTCCCGCCCTTTGGGATCCCAAGAGACCCAGTACTTC. The full variable domain, in which reference TRBV18 and TRBJ2-5 provide the parts outside the CDR3, is NAGVMQNPRHLVRRRGQEARLRCSPMKGHSHVYWYRQLPEEGLKFMVYLQKENIIDESGMPKERFSAEFPKEGPSILRIQQVVRGDSAAYFCASSRPLGSQETQYFGPGTRLLVL.

There are a few counts of this clonotype. This chain links TRBV20-1 with TRBJ1-1; 8 bases fit TRBD1. The CDR3 loop spans 13 amino acids. The V gene's germline CDR1 is DFQATT and CDR2 SNEGSKA (reference sequence). CDR3 coding DNA: TGCACTCAGGGCCAGGGGGCCGACACTGAAGCTTTCTTT. Its protein product is CTQGQGADTEAFF.

V is TRBV6-4 and J is TRBJ1-1; 7 positions match TRBD1. V lost 5 bases, J lost 1 base, and 25 bases stayed unmatched. Germline V lookup: CDR1 MRHNA, CDR2 SNTAGT. The CDR3 sequence is 21 residues long. For the CDR3, the DNA is TGTGCCAGCAGTCCCCTCCTTTTTTTGAGGGGGACAGTGGGGTGGAACACTGAAGCTTTCTTT. Its translation is CASSPLLFLRGTVGWNTEAFF.

This chain links TRBV5-1 with TRBJ1-1; D is possibly TRBD1 (6 bases). Germline assignment: CDR1 SGHRS and CDR2 YFSETQ. The V gene lost 5 bases and the J gene lost 9 bases, with 11 bases spanning the gap. The CDR3 covers 11 residues. The CDR3 nucleotides read TGCGCCAGCAGGCGACAGGAGAAAGCTTTCTTT. It encodes CASRRQEKAFF.

This clonotype was detected ten times or more. CDR3 DNA sequence: TGTGCCAGCAGCTTTGAACTGGGCACTAGCGGGAAAAACATTCAGTACTTC. Its protein product is CASSFELGTSGKNIQYF. The V gene is TRBV7-2, the J gene TRBJ2-4; 9 bases are a match to TRBD2. Looked up from germline, CDR1 is SGHTA and CDR2 is FQGNSA. CDR3 length equals 17 residues. Trimming cost V 3 bases and J 4 bases; bases outside gene matches: 10.

The chain links TRBV5-4 to TRBJ2-3; TRBD2 might be the D (6 bases). CDR3 size: 15 residues. V was cut by 4 bases and J by 0 bases, with 12 bases left in between. Germline V gene lookup returns CDR1 SGHNT and CDR2 YYREEE (reference sequence). CDR3 bases: TGTGCCAGCAGCAATAGGGAGGCGAGCACAGATACGCAGTATTTT. Translated, it gives CASSNREASTDTQYF.

This clonotype was counted only a few times. This chain links TRBV5-5 with TRBJ2-3; TRBD2 aligns across 8 bases. Trimming removed 3 bases from V and 4 bases from J; junction bases left unmatched: 7. The CDR3 length is 15 residues. CDR1 is SGHKS and CDR2 is YYEKEE in the germline V gene (reference sequence). CDR3 DNA: TGTGCCAGCAGCTCTCAGCGGGGGCGGCCAGATACGCAGTATTTT. This gives the protein CASSSQRGRPDTQYF.

The chain recombines TRBV7-6 with TRBJ1-6; 9 positions match TRBD1. The CDR3 has 15 residues. V dropped 4 bases and J dropped 10; count of bases not matched to a gene: 8. In germline, CDR1 is SGHVS, CDR2 FNYEAQ. Here the CDR3 DNA reads TGTGCCAGCAGCTCCGAGCGGGACAGGGACTCACCCCTCCACTTT. Translating gives CASSSERDRDSPLHF.

Remarks on this clonotype: A read error is possible here, since a much larger clone lies one base away. The genes are TRBV20-1 and TRBJ2-1; D is possibly TRBD2 (5 bases). The CDR3 is 14 amino acids. V was pared by 0 bases and J by 9 bases, with 15 bases between. Germline V gene lookup returns CDR1 DFQATT and CDR2 SNEGSKA (reference sequence). CDR3 protein: CSARDITRPVEQFF. As DNA, the CDR3 is TGCAGTGCTAGAGACATAACTAGACCGGTTGAGCAGTTCTTC.

The table lists this clonotype with a few counts. The rearrangement links TRBV7-3 to TRBJ2-7; 10 bases line up with TRBD1. Looked up from germline, CDR1 is SGHTA and CDR2 is FQGTGA. CDR3 size: 14 residues. V shed 10 bases and J 7 bases; nucleotides not matched to a gene: 13. The CDR3 coding sequence is TGTGCCATCCACCCCGGGACAGGGGTTAATGAGCAGTACTTC. It yields the protein CAIHPGTGVNEQYF.